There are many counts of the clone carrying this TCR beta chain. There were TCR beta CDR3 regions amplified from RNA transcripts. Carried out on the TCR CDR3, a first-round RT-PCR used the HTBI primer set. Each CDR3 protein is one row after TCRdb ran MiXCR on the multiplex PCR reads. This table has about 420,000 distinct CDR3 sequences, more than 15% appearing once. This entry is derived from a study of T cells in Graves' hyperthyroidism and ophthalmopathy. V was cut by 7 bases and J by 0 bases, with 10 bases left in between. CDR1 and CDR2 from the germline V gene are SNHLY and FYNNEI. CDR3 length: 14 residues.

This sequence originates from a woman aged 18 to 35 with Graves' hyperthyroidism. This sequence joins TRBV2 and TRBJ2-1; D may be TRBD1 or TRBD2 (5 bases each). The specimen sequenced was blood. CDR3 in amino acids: CASKGRFSYNEQFF. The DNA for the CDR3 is TGTGCCAGCAAGGGACGGTTCTCCTACAATGAGCAGTTCTTC.